Shown below are 32 T cell receptor beta chains from a single sample sequenced in a study of shared clonotypes between healthy human individuals. Here immunoSEQ multiplex PCR was the method, and the copy in TCRdb shows in-frame clones only, minus some. The repertoire holds 2 million to 3 million clones, with approximately 93% as singletons. Material for sequencing was naive CD4+ T cells from PBMCs. Subset reported: CD45RA+ positively selected. The receptors here all came from a man aged 18 to 29 in good health. Some clones in this sample may be carry-over from other donors' samples.

This clone was seen just once. The chain recombines TRBV28 with TRBJ1-3, with TRBD1 matching 8 bases. CDR1 is MDHEN and CDR2 is SYDVKM in the germline V gene. Trimming cost V 2 bases and J 3 bases; bases outside gene matches: 3. The CDR3 runs 15 residues. CDR3 loop: CASSLRTGFGNTIYF. The CDR3 DNA reads as TGTGCCAGCAGTTTAAGGACAGGGTTTGGAAACACCATATATTTT.

The J gene is TRBJ1-5, the V gene TRBV6-1; unclear D gene. Germline-derived CDR1 and CDR2 are MNHNS and SASEGT. V gave up 3 bases and J gave up 5 bases, with 5 bases separating them. This CDR3 region has 12 residues. This CDR3 is CASSDIDQPQHF. The CDR3 DNA reads as TGTGCCAGCAGTGACATCGATCAGCCCCAGCATTTT.

J is TRBJ2-5 and V is TRBV19, with D uncertain. CDR1 and CDR2 from the germline V gene are LNHDA and SQIVND (reference sequence). The CDR3 contains 14 residues. The V gene lost 1 base and the J gene lost 3 bases, with 9 bases spanning the gap. The CDR3 sequence is CASSIVVAEETQYF. The CDR3 nucleotides read TGTGCCAGTAGTATAGTCGTAGCCGAAGAGACCCAGTACTTC. The full variable domain, its missing parts supplied by reference TRBV19 and TRBJ2-5, is DGGITQSPKYLFRKEGQNVTLSCEQNLNHDAMYWYRQDPGQGLRLIYYSQIVNDFQKGDIAEGYSVSREKKESFPLTVTSAQKNPTAFYLCASSIVVAEETQYFGPGTRLLVL.

V gene TRBV2 combines with J gene TRBJ1-3; D might be TRBD1 (5 bases). This CDR3 contains 17 residues. In germline, CDR1 is SNHLY, CDR2 FYNNEI. V was cut by 8 bases and J by 0 bases, with 20 bases left in between. In nucleotides, the CDR3 is TGTGCCAGCCTGGGGCTTAAGGGCGGATCCTCTGGAAACACCATATATTTT. Translated: CASLGLKGGSSGNTIYF.

The rearrangement joins TRBV5-1 to TRBJ1-1; D remains ambiguous. Looked up from germline, CDR1 is SGHRS and CDR2 is YFSETQ. Trimming removed 0 bases from V and 5 bases from J, with 8 bases in between. This CDR3 has 13 amino acids. The DNA of the CDR3 is TGCGCCAGCAGCTTGGATCCGTGGACTGAAGCTTTCTTT. This translates into CASSLDPWTEAFF.

This chain connects TRBV7-3 to TRBJ2-7; the match to TRBD2 covers 7 bases. CDR1 is SGHTA, CDR2 FQGTGA, per germline. J gave up 5 bases and V 2 bases, and 12 bases lay outside the gene matches. The CDR3 contains 16 residues. DNA of the CDR3: TGTGCCAGCAGCTTATTTTCGGGCGGGAGTCTAGACGAGCAGTACTTC. It is translated as CASSLFSGGSLDEQYF.

As DNA, the CDR3 is TGTGCCAGCAGTGAACAGGGGGGTGAAGCTTTCTTT. Its protein product is CASSEQGGEAFF. The rearrangement joins TRBV6-1 to TRBJ1-1, with 7 bases aligning to TRBD1. V was pared by 2 bases and J by 7 bases, with 1 base of the junction left unmatched. This CDR3 spans 12 amino acids. CDR1 and CDR2 (germline): MNHNS, SASEGT.

The chain joins TRBV13 to TRBJ2-7, with 9 bases identical to TRBD1. Germline CDR1 is PRHDT and CDR2 is FYEKMQ (reference sequence). This CDR3 is built from 14 residues. V trimming: 4 bases; J trimming: 4 bases; junction bases outside the gene matches: 5. CDR3 nucleotide sequence: TGTGCCAGCAGCTCCGACAGGGGGAGGTACGAGCAGTACTTC. It is translated as CASSSDRGRYEQYF.

The table lists this clone with a count of one. The chain has TRBV11-3 and TRBJ2-3; 12 nucleotides agree with TRBD2. The CDR3 is made up of 16 amino acids. With V trimmed by 1 base and J by 6 bases, 5 bases remained unmatched. Germline lookup yields CDR1 SGHNT and CDR2 YENEEA. The CDR3 protein is CASSLGLAGGPDTQYF. DNA of the CDR3: TGTGCCAGCAGCTTAGGTCTAGCGGGAGGGCCGGATACGCAGTATTTT.

The chain carries TRBV5-1 and TRBJ1-2, with 9 bases that match TRBD1. The V and J ends lost 4 bases and 7 bases, in that order; junction bases with no gene match: 11. CDR1 SGHRS and CDR2 YFSETQ come from the germline V gene. The CDR3 is 15 residues long. The CDR3 nucleotides read TGCGCCAGCAGCGGGGGGACAGGGCGCAATATTGGCTACACCTTC. Its protein product is CASSGGTGRNIGYTF.

The CDR3 DNA is TGTGCCAGCAGTGGGGGAGGGAGGGCCAGTGAGACCCAGTACTTC. It yields the protein CASSGGGRASETQYF. V usage is TRBV28 and J usage is TRBJ2-5, with 7 positions matching TRBD2. Trimming cost V 5 bases and J 5 bases; bases outside gene matches: 11. CDR1 is MDHEN and CDR2 is SYDVKM in the germline V gene. The CDR3 runs 15 residues.

The chain employs TRBV18 and TRBJ2-7, with 11 nucleotides matching TRBD2. CDR3 length: 16 amino acids. Trimming at V came to 1 base and at J to 4 bases, leaving 6 bases not matched to a gene. Germline V gives CDR1 KGHSH, CDR2 LQKENI. CDR3 loop: CASSPLTSGILYEQYF. The CDR3, as DNA: TGTGCCAGCTCACCACTGACTAGCGGGATCCTATACGAGCAGTACTTC. The whole variable domain, remainder taken from reference TRBV18 and TRBJ2-7, is NAGVMQNPRHLVRRRGQEARLRCSPMKGHSHVYWYRQLPEEGLKFMVYLQKENIIDESGMPKERFSAEFPKEGPSILRIQQVVRGDSAAYFCASSPLTSGILYEQYFGPGTRLTVT.

V gene TRBV25-1 combines with J gene TRBJ2-7; D remains ambiguous. The V gene's germline CDR1 is MGHDK and CDR2 SYGVNS. V was trimmed by 1 base and J by 5 bases, leaving 9 bases between them. There are 13 residues in the CDR3. The CDR3 nucleotides read TGTGCCAGCAGTGAATTAGTCCGAAACGAGCAGTACTTC. This sequence encodes CASSELVRNEQYF.

V and J are TRBV30 and TRBJ2-7, with D possibly being TRBD1 (6 bases). CDR3 length: 15 amino acids. Germline lookup yields CDR1 GTSNPN and CDR2 SVGIG (reference sequence). With 1 base removed from V and 1 base from J, the gap between germline ends came to 14 bases. Written as DNA, the CDR3 is TGTGCCTGGAGTGAAGGACAGCCGGGGTCCTACGAGCAGTACTTC. Amino acid sequence: CAWSEGQPGSYEQYF.

The V call is TRBV7-2, the J call TRBJ2-3, with D possibly matching TRBD1 (6 bases). CDR1 is SGHTA and CDR2 is FQGNSA in the germline V gene. V was pared by 0 bases and J by 6 bases, with 13 bases between. The CDR3 is 15 residues long. The CDR3 sequence: CASSLAGAGVDTQYF. CDR3 nucleotides: TGTGCCAGCAGCTTAGCGGGGGCAGGGGTGGATACGCAGTATTTT.

The chain uses TRBV5-8 and TRBJ2-1, with a tentative D call TRBD1 (6 bases). The ends were cut back, 1 base at V and 7 bases at J, with 12 bases in the middle. There are 14 residues in the CDR3. Germline V gene data show CDR1 as SGHTS and CDR2 as YDEGEE. The CDR3 nucleotides read TGTGCCAGCAGCTTGTGGACAGTGGGGAATGAGCAGTTCTTC. It yields the protein CASSLWTVGNEQFF.

This sequence joins TRBV28 and TRBJ2-3; D is perhaps TRBD2 (6 bases). From germline, CDR1 is MDHEN and CDR2 SYDVKM. CDR3 length: 16 residues. The V end was cut by 6 bases, the J end by 1 base, with 17 bases between. The CDR3, as DNA: TGTGCCAGCAGGCGGTGGGCGGGAAGGGGCACAGATACGCAGTATTTT. Translated: CASRRWAGRGTDTQYF.

V and J are TRBV10-3 and TRBJ2-2; 8 bases are a match to TRBD1. This CDR3 spans 15 amino acids. V gave up 6 bases and J gave up 4 bases; unmatched junction bases: 7. Germline V CDR1 and CDR2: ENHRY, SYGVKD. The CDR3 nucleotides are TGTGCCATCAGCCTCCGGACAGGGCTCACCGGGGAGCTGTTTTTT. Amino acid sequence: CAISLRTGLTGELFF.

V is TRBV28 and J is TRBJ1-1; 9 nucleotides line up with TRBD1. Unmatched junction bases numbered 9, after V lost 5 bases and J lost 5 bases. CDR1 and CDR2 from the germline V gene are MDHEN and SYDVKM. The CDR3 loop spans 15 amino acids. The CDR3 DNA reads TGTGCCAGCAGTACCAGGGGGGGACAGGGAACTGAAGCTTTCTTT. Translated: CASSTRGGQGTEAFF.

This chain uses TRBV5-1 with TRBJ2-2, with D hard to call. CDR3 length equals 17 residues. The ends were cut back, 0 bases at V and 3 bases at J, with 15 bases in the middle. Germline V CDR1 and CDR2: SGHRS, YFSETQ. The CDR3 reads CASSLATYIPDTGELFF. In nucleotides, the CDR3 is TGCGCCAGCAGCTTGGCCACCTACATACCGGACACCGGGGAGCTGTTTTTT. Looking up the rest from reference TRBV5-1 and TRBJ2-2 gives the full variable domain: KAGVTQTPRYLIKTRGQQVTLSCSPISGHRSVSWYQQTPGQGLQFLFEYFSETQRNKGNFPGRFSGRQFSNSRSEMNVSTLELGDSALYLCASSLATYIPDTGELFFGEGSRLTVL.

The chain couples TRBV5-8 to TRBJ2-7; D uncertain. The CDR3 is 13 residues long. The germline V and J ends were trimmed by 4 bases and 1 base, with 9 bases remaining between them. Germline V lookup: CDR1 SGHTS, CDR2 YDEGEE. The DNA for the CDR3 is TGTGCCAGCAGCGAGGTTTGGTCCTACGAGCAGTACTTC. Its translation is CASSEVWSYEQYF.

This clone has only one observation. V usage is TRBV28 and J usage is TRBJ2-3; D tentatively reads TRBD1 or TRBD2 (5 bases each). Trimming stripped 5 bases from V and 6 bases from J, with 18 bases between. Looked up from germline, CDR1 is MDHEN and CDR2 is SYDVKM. The CDR3 loop spans 15 amino acids. CDR3 coding DNA: TGTGCCAGCAGTGATTCCGGGACCGGGGAGGATACGCAGTATTTT. This gives the protein CASSDSGTGEDTQYF.

The rearrangement uses TRBV4-3 and TRBJ2-5; 8 bases fit TRBD2. Germline CDR1 reads LGHNA; CDR2 reads YSLEER. This CDR3 has 14 amino acids. V was clipped by 4 bases and J by 5 bases; unmatched bases: 6. CDR3 amino acids: CASSRRLATETQYF. The CDR3 DNA reads as TGCGCCAGCAGCCGGCGACTAGCGACGGAGACCCAGTACTTC.

The chain has TRBV19 and TRBJ2-1; maybe TRBD1 (5 bases). Per the germline V gene, CDR1 is LNHDA and CDR2 is SQIVND (reference sequence). Trimming pared 3 bases from V and 10 bases from J, leaving 16 bases between. This CDR3 has 14 residues. CDR3 region: CASSITTRRQEQFF. For the CDR3, the DNA is TGTGCCAGTAGTATTACTACCCGACGACAGGAGCAGTTCTTC. Filled out from reference TRBV19 and TRBJ2-1, the complete variable domain reads DGGITQSPKYLFRKEGQNVTLSCEQNLNHDAMYWYRQDPGQGLRLIYYSQIVNDFQKGDIAEGYSVSREKKESFPLTVTSAQKNPTAFYLCASSITTRRQEQFFGPGTRLTVL.

This chain uses TRBV4-1 with TRBJ2-5, with TRBD1 matching 10 bases. The DNA end is more similar to TRBJ2-7, so the J call may be wrong. CDR1 is MGHRA and CDR2 is YSYEKL in the germline V gene. This CDR3 has 15 residues. The CDR3 loop is CASSQARDRGYEQYF. CDR3 DNA sequence: TGCGCCAGCAGCCAAGCCCGGGACAGGGGTTACGAGCAGTACTTC.

The genes are TRBV29-1 and TRBJ2-7; 10 bases align to TRBD2. With 6 bases clipped from V and 5 bases from J, the junction kept 19 bases outside the gene matches. The CDR3 spans 17 residues. Germline lookup yields CDR1 SQVTM and CDR2 ANQGSEA. The CDR3 is CSVKGEPSGGSPHEQYF. The CDR3 nucleotides are TGCAGCGTCAAGGGAGAGCCTAGCGGGGGATCCCCCCACGAGCAGTACTTC.

The chain is built from TRBV28 and TRBJ2-2; 8 nucleotides match TRBD1. The trim removed 3 bases at V and 5 bases at J, leaving 5 bases unmatched. The CDR3 has 15 residues. Germline V gene data show CDR1 as MDHEN and CDR2 as SYDVKM. The CDR3 DNA is TGTGCCAGCAGTTTGCCAGGGGGCAAAACCGGGGAGCTGTTTTTT. It specifies CASSLPGGKTGELFF.

The chain joins TRBV10-3 to TRBJ2-3, with D possibly being TRBD1 (6 bases). V shed 10 bases and J shed 2 bases, with 16 bases lying between them. Per the germline V gene, CDR1 is ENHRY and CDR2 is SYGVKD. The CDR3 length is 14 residues. The CDR3 DNA reads as TGTGCCAACCAACTTGGACAGTTCACAGATACGCAGTATTTT. Protein sequence: CANQLGQFTDTQYF.

This chain uses TRBV30 with TRBJ1-6; D is possibly TRBD1 (5 bases). V was shortened by 8 bases and J by 10 bases, with 15 bases between the two germline ends. From germline, CDR1 is GTSNPN and CDR2 SVGIG (reference sequence). The CDR3 loop spans 12 amino acids. CDR3 amino acids: CARGLLGSPLHF. The CDR3 nucleotides are TGTGCCCGGGGACTGCTGGGATCACCCCTCCACTTT.

The count of this clone is one. This chain links TRBV6-1 with TRBJ2-5; D uncertain. Germline lookup yields CDR1 MNHNS and CDR2 SASEGT. V was pared by 8 bases and J by 5 bases, with 12 bases between. The CDR3 has 12 amino acids. CDR3 residues: CASDRRWETQYF. The DNA for the CDR3 is TGTGCCAGCGACCGAAGGTGGGAGACCCAGTACTTC.

The rearrangement uses TRBV9 and TRBJ1-4, with 8 bases identical to TRBD1. Trimming at V came to 3 bases and at J to 8 bases, leaving 15 bases not matched to a gene. The CDR3 is 17 amino acids. Germline V gives CDR1 SGDLS, CDR2 YYNGEE. CDR3 residues: CASSAGAYSTGAEKLFF. The CDR3 DNA reads TGTGCCAGCAGCGCCGGAGCCTATTCGACAGGGGCCGAAAAACTGTTTTTT.

The V call is TRBV5-4, the J call TRBJ2-1, with 8 bases identical to TRBD2. Germline V CDR1 and CDR2: SGHNT, YYREEE (reference sequence). The CDR3 has 14 residues. The junction had 4 bases not matched to a gene; V was cut back by 7 bases and J by 1 base. Written as DNA, the CDR3 is TGTGCCAGCCGCCGGGGGGGGTCCTACAATGAGCAGTTCTTC. Translating it yields CASRRGGSYNEQFF. The full variable domain, in which reference TRBV5-4 and TRBJ2-1 provide the parts outside the CDR3, is ETGVTQSPTHLIKTRGQQVTLRCSSQSGHNTVSWYQQALGQGPQFIFQYYREEENGRGNFPPRFSGLQFPNYSSELNVNALELDDSALYLCASRRGGSYNEQFFGPGTRLTVL.